Detailed here is one TCR beta chain. The CDR3 length is 14 residues. The V gene's germline CDR1 is MNHEY and CDR2 SMNVEV (reference sequence). Between the trimmed V and J ends, which lost 3 bases and 0 bases, there was a span of 7 bases. Assay: immunoSEQ multiplex PCR; the TCRdb copy retains only in-frame clones and omits some. The table includes a few hundred thousand clones, around 89% detected once. This specimen belongs to a study of blood T cell repertoires in COVID-19. Study overall: COVID-19 samples, acute and convalescent, were from the United States, Italy and Spain.

The source material was peripheral blood. This sequence originates from a man aged 25-45 years with acute or convalescent COVID-19. V gene TRBV27 combines with J gene TRBJ2-3; D is unresolved. CDR3 in amino acids: CASSFGHSTDTQYF. In DNA, the CDR3 is TGTGCCAGCAGTTTTGGGCACAGCACAGATACGCAGTATTTT.